The 6 T cell receptor beta chains below come from one sample, sequenced in a study of vaccination and CD4 T cells after COVID-19. Their antigens are not known. With the Oncomine TCR Beta short-read assay, DNA from cultured CD4+ T cells was sequenced. TCRdb itself ran the PCR reads through MiXCR, one entry per CDR3 protein. The sample has some 15,000 distinct CDR3 sequences; 30% to 35% are singletons. As for treatment: roughly ten-day PBMC culture with coronavirus spike peptide pools or control peptides (ViraFEST assay). The input for sequencing was CD4+ T cells from blood, cultured in vitro, taken after SARS-CoV-2 vaccination. The origin of the receptors is a human donor who had recovered from COVID-19.

This chain connects TRBV7-2 to TRBJ1-4; tentatively, D is TRBD1 (6 bases). The CDR3 runs 16 residues. Germline CDR1 SGHTA, CDR2 FQGNSA. Trimming stripped 5 bases from V and 1 base from J, with 14 bases between. CDR3 protein: CASSPRTGRTNEKLFF. DNA of the CDR3: TGTGCCAGCAGCCCCCGAACAGGGCGAACTAATGAAAAACTGTTTTTT. Full variable domain (outside the CDR3, taken from reference TRBV7-2 and TRBJ1-4): GAGVSQSPSNKVTEKGKDVELRCDPISGHTALYWYRQSLGQGLEFLIYFQGNSAPDKSGLPSDRFSAERTGGSVSTLTIQRTQQEDSAVYLCASSPRTGRTNEKLFFGSGTQLSVL.

The chain links TRBV10-1 to TRBJ1-6, with D possibly TRBD1 on 5 matching bases. V was trimmed by 2 bases and J by 11 bases, leaving 16 bases between them. The CDR3 is 15 amino acids. The germline V gene encodes CDR1 WNHNN and CDR2 SYGVQD (reference sequence). CDR3 residues: CASSETGRGRTPLHF. The CDR3 bases are TGCGCCAGCAGTGAGACCGGAAGGGGTCGAACACCCCTCCACTTT.

The chain links TRBV28 to TRBJ2-2; no reliable D call. This CDR3 has 14 amino acids. CDR1 and CDR2 from the germline V gene are MDHEN and SYDVKM. Trimming pared 6 bases from V and 7 bases from J, leaving 15 bases between. Written as DNA, the CDR3 is TGTGCCAGCAGGATTGGGGAAAGGAGCGGGGAGCTGTTTTTT. Translating it yields CASRIGERSGELFF.

This clonotype has more than one count but fewer than ten. This sequence joins TRBV27 and TRBJ2-7; D is unresolved. In germline, CDR1 is MNHEY, CDR2 SMNVEV (reference sequence). This CDR3 spans 18 amino acids. Trimming took off 4 bases at V and 1 base at J, with 23 bases between the two ends. The CDR3 region is CASSSSPRPWVRSYEQYF. The DNA of the CDR3 is TGTGCCAGCAGTTCCTCACCCCGACCCTGGGTTCGGTCCTACGAGCAGTACTTC.

This clonotype has a handful of counts. V gene TRBV6-1 combines with J gene TRBJ1-2; no reliable D call. The CDR3 consists of 14 residues. Trimming took off 2 bases at V and 3 bases at J, with 10 bases between the two ends. Germline-derived CDR1 and CDR2 are MNHNS and SASEGT. CDR3 in DNA: TGTGCCAGCAGTGAACGGAGTCAAGACTATGGCTACACCTTC. Translating gives CASSERSQDYGYTF.

In its sample, this clonotype was seen a few times. The V call is TRBV7-6, the J call TRBJ2-7; the D gene is possibly TRBD2 (9 bases). Germline V gene lookup returns CDR1 SGHVS and CDR2 FNYEAQ. This CDR3 is 18 amino acids long. Trimming took off 4 bases at V and 0 bases at J, with 22 bases between the two ends. CDR3 sequence: CASSSQGASGISSYEQYF. The CDR3 DNA follows: TGTGCCAGCAGCTCTCAGGGGGCTAGCGGGATTAGCTCCTACGAGCAGTACTTC.